A single sample is the source of the 9 T cell receptor beta chains below, sequenced in a study of T cells in Graves' hyperthyroidism and ophthalmopathy. From RNA transcripts, TCR beta CDR3 regions were amplified. In the first-round RT-PCR of the TCR CDR3, the HTBI primer set was used. In TCRdb, the multiplex PCR reads were re-called with MiXCR into one record per CDR3 protein. The sample yields 450,000 to 500,000 distinct CDR3 sequences, about 20% seen once. Specimen: blood. The source of these receptors is a woman in her 70s with Graves' ophthalmopathy.

This clonotype was recorded many times. The V gene is TRBV7-2, the J gene TRBJ2-5; unclear D gene. The length of the CDR3 is 15 residues. The V end lost 2 bases, the J end lost 4 bases, and 14 bases lay between the germline ends. Germline CDR1 reads SGHTA; CDR2 reads FQGNSA. The DNA for the CDR3 is TGTGCCAGCAGCTTAAGTACCCTACCAGGAGAGACCCAGTACTTC. Its protein is CASSLSTLPGETQYF.

This clonotype occurred many times. The chain has TRBV4-2 and TRBJ1-4, with D unresolved. Germline values: CDR1 LGHNA, CDR2 YNFKEQ. The CDR3 is made up of 15 amino acids. The ends were cut back, 0 bases at V and 0 bases at J, with 5 bases in the middle. The CDR3 region is CASSQDGTTNEKLFF. The CDR3 DNA sequence: TGTGCCAGCAGCCAAGACGGTACAACTAATGAAAAACTGTTTTTT.

This clonotype was seen at least ten times. This CDR3 is CASSYTGTTTGWEQYF. CDR3 nucleotide sequence: TGTGCCAGCAGCTATACCGGGACAACCACGGGGTGGGAGCAGTACTTC. The chain is built from TRBV11-2 and TRBJ2-7; a possible D gene is TRBD1 (6 bases). The CDR3 covers 16 residues. Trimming shortened V by 4 bases and J by 7 bases, and 23 bases separated the two germline ends. The V gene's germline CDR1 is SGHAT and CDR2 FQNNGV. The full variable domain, completed using reference TRBV11-2 and TRBJ2-7, is EAGVAQSPRYKIIEKRQSVAFWCNPISGHATLYWYQQILGQGPKLLIQFQNNGVVDDSQLPKDRFSAERLKGVDSTLKIQPAKLEDSAVYLCASSYTGTTTGWEQYFGPGTRLTVT.

This clonotype was found a few times. A much larger clone sits a single nucleotide away, making a read error possible. The chain employs TRBV6-5 and TRBJ2-7, with D possibly matching TRBD2 (6 bases). The germline CDR1 and CDR2 sequences are MNHEY and SVGAGI. CDR3 size: 15 residues. CDR3 in DNA: TGTGCCTGCAGTACTCGGACTATACAAACCTACGAGCAGTACTTC. Residues: CACSTRTIQTYEQYF.

This chain links TRBV29-1 with TRBJ2-3; a weak D match, TRBD1 (5 bases). The V end was cut by 7 bases, the J end by 0 bases, with 8 bases between. CDR1 and CDR2 from the germline V gene are SQVTM and ANQGSEA. The CDR3 spans 12 residues. As DNA, the CDR3 is TGCAGCGAGACAGTTAGCACAGATACGCAGTATTTT. Its translation: CSETVSTDTQYF.

This chain uses TRBV5-1 with TRBJ1-1, with a tentative D call TRBD1 (5 bases). The CDR3 has 14 residues. Looked up from germline, CDR1 is SGHRS and CDR2 is YFSETQ. V lost 4 bases, J lost 8 bases, and 18 bases lay in between. CDR3 sequence reads: CASSMWHRGTEAFF. The DNA of the CDR3 is TGCGCCAGCAGCATGTGGCATCGGGGGACCGAAGCTTTCTTT.

This clonotype has a count of ten or more. The chain recombines TRBV5-1 with TRBJ2-7; D is possibly TRBD1 (6 bases). The V gene's germline CDR1 is SGHRS and CDR2 YFSETQ. CDR3 length equals 13 residues. V lost 2 bases, J lost 6 bases, and 12 bases lay in between. The chain's CDR3 is CASSFRGSSEQYF. The CDR3 DNA reads as TGCGCCAGCAGCTTCAGGGGTTCTAGCGAGCAGTACTTC.

This clonotype was detected a few times. V and J are TRBV12-3 or TRBV12-4 and TRBJ2-7, with a possible D match to TRBD1 (6 bases). Trimming stripped 5 bases from V and 2 bases from J, with 19 bases between. The CDR3 has 16 amino acids. The CDR3 DNA sequence: TGTGCCAGCAGTCTCCACCTTCGACAGGATCCCTACGAGCAGTACTTC. This sequence encodes CASSLHLRQDPYEQYF.

The genes are TRBV7-2 and TRBJ2-5, with TRBD2 matching 8 bases. Germline V lookup: CDR1 SGHTA, CDR2 FQGNSA. The CDR3 consists of 16 residues. The trim removed 4 bases at V and 4 bases at J, leaving 11 bases unmatched. The CDR3 protein is CASSSLGIAGRETQYF. The CDR3 DNA reads as TGTGCCAGCAGCTCGCTTGGGATAGCGGGAAGAGAGACCCAGTACTTC. The variable domain in full, completed from reference TRBV7-2 and TRBJ2-5, reads GAGVSQSPSNKVTEKGKDVELRCDPISGHTALYWYRQSLGQGLEFLIYFQGNSAPDKSGLPSDRFSAERTGGSVSTLTIQRTQQEDSAVYLCASSSLGIAGRETQYFGPGTRLLVL.